Detailed here is one TCR beta chain. Its specificity is not known. PCR amplification relied on 60 Vbeta primers (plus 13 Jbeta primers). The protocol was immunoSEQ multiplex PCR, while the TCRdb copy is restricted to in-frame clones and leaves out a portion. The data include some 120,000 clones; the top ten clones carry about 2.3%. This record comes from a study of cytomegalovirus exposure and HLA in healthy donors. Notes on the study in general: The Asian-associated ancestry cluster reportedly had fewer N-insertions than the roughly 670-donor mean in a later analysis. According to a later analysis, most TCR beta chains associated with CMV appeared HLA-restricted.

The CDR3 has 11 residues. Looked up from germline, CDR1 is SGHTS and CDR2 is YDEGEE. V was pared by 3 bases and J by 3 bases, with 3 bases between. This sequence was found in a man between 40 and 49 years old in good health and CMV-seronegative. V gene TRBV5-8 combines with J gene TRBJ1-2; D remains ambiguous. The specimen sequenced was PBMCs. CDR3 sequence reads: CASSSYYGYTF. In nucleotides, the CDR3 is TGTGCCAGCAGCTCCTACTATGGCTACACCTTC.